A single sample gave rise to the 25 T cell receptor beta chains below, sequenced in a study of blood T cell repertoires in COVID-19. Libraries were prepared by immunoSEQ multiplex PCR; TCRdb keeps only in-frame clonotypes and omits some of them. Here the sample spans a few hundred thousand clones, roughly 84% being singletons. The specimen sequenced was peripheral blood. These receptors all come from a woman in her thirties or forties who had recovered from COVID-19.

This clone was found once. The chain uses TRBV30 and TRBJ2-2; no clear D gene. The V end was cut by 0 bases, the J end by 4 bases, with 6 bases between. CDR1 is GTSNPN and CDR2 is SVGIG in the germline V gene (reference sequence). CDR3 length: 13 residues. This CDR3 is CAWSVHGTGELFF. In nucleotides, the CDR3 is TGTGCCTGGAGTGTGCACGGCACCGGGGAGCTGTTTTTT.

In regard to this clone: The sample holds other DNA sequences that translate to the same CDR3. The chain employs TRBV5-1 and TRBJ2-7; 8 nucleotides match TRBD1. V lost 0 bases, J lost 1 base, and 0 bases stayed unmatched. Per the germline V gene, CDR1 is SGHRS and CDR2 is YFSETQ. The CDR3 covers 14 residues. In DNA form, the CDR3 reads TGCGCCAGCAGCTTGGGACAGGGGTCCTACGAGCAGTACTTC. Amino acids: CASSLGQGSYEQYF. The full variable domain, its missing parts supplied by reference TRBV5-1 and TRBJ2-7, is KAGVTQTPRYLIKTRGQQVTLSCSPISGHRSVSWYQQTPGQGLQFLFEYFSETQRNKGNFPGRFSGRQFSNSRSEMNVSTLELGDSALYLCASSLGQGSYEQYFGPGTRLTVT.

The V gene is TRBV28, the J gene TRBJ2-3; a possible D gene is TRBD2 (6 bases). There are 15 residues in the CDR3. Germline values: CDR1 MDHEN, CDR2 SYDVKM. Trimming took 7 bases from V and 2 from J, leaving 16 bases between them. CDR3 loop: CASTGTRKSTDTQYF. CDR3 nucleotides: TGTGCCAGCACCGGGACTCGAAAATCCACAGATACGCAGTATTTT.

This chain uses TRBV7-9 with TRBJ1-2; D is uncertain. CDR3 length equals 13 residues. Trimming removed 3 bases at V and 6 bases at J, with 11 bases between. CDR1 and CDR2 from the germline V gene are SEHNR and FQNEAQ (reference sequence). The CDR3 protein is CASSFGVRHGYTF. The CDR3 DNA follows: TGTGCCAGCAGCTTCGGGGTACGCCATGGCTACACCTTC.

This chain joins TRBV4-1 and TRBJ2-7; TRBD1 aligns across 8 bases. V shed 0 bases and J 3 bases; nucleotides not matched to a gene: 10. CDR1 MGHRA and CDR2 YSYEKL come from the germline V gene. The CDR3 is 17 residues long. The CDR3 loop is CASSQDQGAELFYEQYF. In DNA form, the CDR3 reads TGCGCCAGCAGCCAAGATCAGGGGGCTGAACTGTTCTACGAGCAGTACTTC.

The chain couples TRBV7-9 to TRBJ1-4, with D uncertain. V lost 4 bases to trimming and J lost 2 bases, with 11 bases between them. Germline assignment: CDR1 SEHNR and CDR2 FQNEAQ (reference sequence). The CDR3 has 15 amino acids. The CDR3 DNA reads TGTGCCAGCAGCTACGACCGACTCACTAATGAAAAACTGTTTTTT. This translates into CASSYDRLTNEKLFF.

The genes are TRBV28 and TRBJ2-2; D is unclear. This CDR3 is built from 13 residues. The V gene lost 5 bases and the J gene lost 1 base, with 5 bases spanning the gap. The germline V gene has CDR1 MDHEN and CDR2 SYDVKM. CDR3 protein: CASSTENTGELFF. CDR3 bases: TGTGCCAGCAGTACAGAGAACACCGGGGAGCTGTTTTTT. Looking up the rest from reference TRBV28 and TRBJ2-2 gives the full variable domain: DVKVTQSSRYLVKRTGEKVFLECVQDMDHENMFWYRQDPGLGLRLIYFSYDVKMKEKGDIPEGYSVSREKKERFSLILESASTNQTSMYLCASSTENTGELFFGEGSRLTVL.

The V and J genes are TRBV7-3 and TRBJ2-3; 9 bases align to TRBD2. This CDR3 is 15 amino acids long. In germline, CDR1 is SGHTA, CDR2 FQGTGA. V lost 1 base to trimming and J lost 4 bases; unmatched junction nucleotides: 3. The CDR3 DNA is TGTGCCAGCAGCTTAAGCGGGGGGGCGGCAGATACGCAGTATTTT. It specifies CASSLSGGAADTQYF.

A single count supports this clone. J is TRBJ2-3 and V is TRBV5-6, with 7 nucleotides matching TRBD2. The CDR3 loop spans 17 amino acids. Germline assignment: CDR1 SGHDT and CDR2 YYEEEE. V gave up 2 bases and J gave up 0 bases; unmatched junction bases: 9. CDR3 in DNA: TGTGCCAGCAGCTTTGGCCCTAGCGGTTCTAGCACAGATACGCAGTATTTT. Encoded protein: CASSFGPSGSSTDTQYF.

The CDR3 region has the DNA TGTGCCTGGCAAGGGGGCTCTGGGGCCAACGTCCTGACTTTC. Its protein product is CAWQGGSGANVLTF. V is TRBV30 and J is TRBJ2-6; the D gene is possibly TRBD1 (6 bases). Trimming pared 5 bases from V and 0 bases from J, leaving 8 bases between. Germline values: CDR1 GTSNPN, CDR2 SVGIG (reference sequence). The CDR3 extends over 14 amino acids.

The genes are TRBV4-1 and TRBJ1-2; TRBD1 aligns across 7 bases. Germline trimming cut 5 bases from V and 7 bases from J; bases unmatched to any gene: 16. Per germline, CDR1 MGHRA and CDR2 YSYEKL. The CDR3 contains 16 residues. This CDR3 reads CASSSIRGAQGSGYTF. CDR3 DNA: TGCGCCAGCAGCTCCATCAGGGGGGCGCAAGGTTCTGGCTACACCTTC.

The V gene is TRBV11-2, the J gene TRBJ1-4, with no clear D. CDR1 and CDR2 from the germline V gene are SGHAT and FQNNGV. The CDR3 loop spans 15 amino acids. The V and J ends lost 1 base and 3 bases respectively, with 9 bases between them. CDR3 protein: CASSLVRGSNEKLFF. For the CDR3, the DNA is TGTGCCAGCAGCTTAGTTCGGGGATCTAATGAAAAACTGTTTTTT.

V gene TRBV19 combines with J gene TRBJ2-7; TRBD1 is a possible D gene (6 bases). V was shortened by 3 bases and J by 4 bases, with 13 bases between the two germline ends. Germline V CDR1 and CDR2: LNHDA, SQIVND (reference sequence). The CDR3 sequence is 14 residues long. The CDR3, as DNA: TGTGCCAGTAGTATTGGGGGACAACAATACGAGCAGTACTTC. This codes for CASSIGGQQYEQYF.

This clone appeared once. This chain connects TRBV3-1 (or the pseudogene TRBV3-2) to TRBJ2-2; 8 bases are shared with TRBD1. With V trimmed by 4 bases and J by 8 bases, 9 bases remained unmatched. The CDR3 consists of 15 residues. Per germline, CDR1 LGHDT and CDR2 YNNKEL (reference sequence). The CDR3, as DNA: TGTGCCAGCAGCCTCCCGGACAGGGAATTAGGGGAGCTGTTTTTT. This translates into CASSLPDRELGELFF.

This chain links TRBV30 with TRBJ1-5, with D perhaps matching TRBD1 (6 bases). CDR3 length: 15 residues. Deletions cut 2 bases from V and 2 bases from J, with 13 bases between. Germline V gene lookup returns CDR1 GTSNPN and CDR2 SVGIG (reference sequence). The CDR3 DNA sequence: TGTGCCTGGAGTAACAGGGTTGGGGGCAATCAGCCCCAGCATTTT. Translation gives CAWSNRVGGNQPQHF. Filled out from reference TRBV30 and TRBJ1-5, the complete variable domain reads SQTIHQWPATLVQPVGSPLSLECTVEGTSNPNLYWYRQAAGRGLQLLFYSVGIGQISSEVPQNLSASRPQDRQFILSSKKLLLSDSGFYLCAWSNRVGGNQPQHFGDGTRLSIL.

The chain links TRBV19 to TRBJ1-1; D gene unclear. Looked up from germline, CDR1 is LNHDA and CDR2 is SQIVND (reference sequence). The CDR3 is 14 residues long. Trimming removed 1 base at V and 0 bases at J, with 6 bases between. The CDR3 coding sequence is TGTGCCAGTAGTATAGGAACAGTGAACACTGAAGCTTTCTTT. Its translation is CASSIGTVNTEAFF.

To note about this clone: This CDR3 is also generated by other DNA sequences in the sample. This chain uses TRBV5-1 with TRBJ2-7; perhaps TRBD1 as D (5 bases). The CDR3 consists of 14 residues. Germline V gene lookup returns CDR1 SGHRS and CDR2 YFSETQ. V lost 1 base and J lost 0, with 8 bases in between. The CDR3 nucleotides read TGCGCCAGCAGCTTGCTTGACAGCTCCTACGAGCAGTACTTC. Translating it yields CASSLLDSSYEQYF.

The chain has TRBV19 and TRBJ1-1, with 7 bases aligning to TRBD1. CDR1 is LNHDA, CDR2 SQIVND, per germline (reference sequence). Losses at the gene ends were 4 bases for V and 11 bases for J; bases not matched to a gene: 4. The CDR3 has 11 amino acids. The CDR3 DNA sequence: TGTGCCAGTAGTACGACAGGGATTGCTTTCTTT. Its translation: CASSTTGIAFF.

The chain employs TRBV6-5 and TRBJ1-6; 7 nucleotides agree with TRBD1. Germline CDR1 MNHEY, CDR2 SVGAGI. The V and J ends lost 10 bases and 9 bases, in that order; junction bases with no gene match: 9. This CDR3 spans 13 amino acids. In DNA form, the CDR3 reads TGTGCCATTAAGACAGGGCGCGGTTCACCCCTCCACTTT. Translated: CAIKTGRGSPLHF.

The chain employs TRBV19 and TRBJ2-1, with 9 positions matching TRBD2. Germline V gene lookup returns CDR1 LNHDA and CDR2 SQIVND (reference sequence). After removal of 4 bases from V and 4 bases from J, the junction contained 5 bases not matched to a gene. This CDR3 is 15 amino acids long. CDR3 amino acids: CASSKSGGPYNEQFF. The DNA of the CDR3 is TGTGCCAGTAGTAAAAGCGGGGGGCCATACAATGAGCAGTTCTTC.

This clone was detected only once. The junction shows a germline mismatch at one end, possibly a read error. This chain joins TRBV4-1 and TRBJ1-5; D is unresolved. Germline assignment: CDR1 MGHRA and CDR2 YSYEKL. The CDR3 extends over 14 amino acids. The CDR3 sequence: CASSPRGSTQPQHF. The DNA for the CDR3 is TGCGCCAGCAGCCCGAGAGGGAGCACTCAGCCCCAGCATTTT.

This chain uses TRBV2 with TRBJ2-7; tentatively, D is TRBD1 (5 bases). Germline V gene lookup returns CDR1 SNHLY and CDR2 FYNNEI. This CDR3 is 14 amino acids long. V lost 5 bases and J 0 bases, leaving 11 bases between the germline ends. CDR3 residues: CASSLQASSYEQYF. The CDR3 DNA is TGTGCCAGCAGTTTACAGGCTAGCTCCTACGAGCAGTACTTC.

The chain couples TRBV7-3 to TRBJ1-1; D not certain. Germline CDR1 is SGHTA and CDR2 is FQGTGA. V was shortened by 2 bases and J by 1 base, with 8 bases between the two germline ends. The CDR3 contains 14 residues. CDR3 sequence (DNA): TGTGCCAGCAGCTTAGGCCCGTCGAACACTGAAGCTTTCTTT. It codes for CASSLGPSNTEAFF.

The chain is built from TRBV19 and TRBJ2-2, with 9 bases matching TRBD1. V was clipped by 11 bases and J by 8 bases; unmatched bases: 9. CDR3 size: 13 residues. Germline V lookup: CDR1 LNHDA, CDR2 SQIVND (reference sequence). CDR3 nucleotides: TGTGCCTCCCTAGGGACAGGGCGTGGGGAGCTGTTTTTT. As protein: CASLGTGRGELFF.

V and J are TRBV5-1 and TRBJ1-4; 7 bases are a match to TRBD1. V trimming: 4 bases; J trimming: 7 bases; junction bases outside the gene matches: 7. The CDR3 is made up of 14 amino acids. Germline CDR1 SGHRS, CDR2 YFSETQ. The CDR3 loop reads CASSPGTVLEKLFF. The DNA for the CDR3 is TGCGCCAGCAGCCCCGGGACAGTACTTGAAAAACTGTTTTTT.